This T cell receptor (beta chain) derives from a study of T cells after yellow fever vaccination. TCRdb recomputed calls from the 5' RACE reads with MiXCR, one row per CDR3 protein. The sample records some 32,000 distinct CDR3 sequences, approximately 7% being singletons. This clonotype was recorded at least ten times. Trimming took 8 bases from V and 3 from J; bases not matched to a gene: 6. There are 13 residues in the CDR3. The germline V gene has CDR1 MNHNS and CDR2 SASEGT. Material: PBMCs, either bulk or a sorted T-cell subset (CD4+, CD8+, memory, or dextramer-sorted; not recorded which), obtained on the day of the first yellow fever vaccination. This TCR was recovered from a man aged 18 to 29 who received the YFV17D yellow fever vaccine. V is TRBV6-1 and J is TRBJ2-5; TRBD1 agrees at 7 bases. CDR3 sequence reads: CASVGTAKETQYF. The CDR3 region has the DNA TGTGCCAGCGTCGGGACAGCTAAAGAGACCCAGTACTTC.